This T cell receptor (beta chain) was sequenced in a study of CD8+ T cells in alopecia areata. This clone was counted a few times. Investigators isolated RNA and reverse transcribed it into cDNA to act as the sequencing template. Here immunoSEQ multiplex PCR was the method, and the copy in TCRdb shows in-frame clones only, minus some. The sample has 90,000 to 150,000 clones, 53% seen once. Noted treatment: oral pan-JAK inhibitor, 5-10 mg twice daily. CDR1 is MDHEN and CDR2 is SYDVKM in the germline V gene. The CDR3 length is 13 residues. The V end was cut by 6 bases, the J end by 9 bases, with 15 bases between.

Sequenced material: CD4+ T cells sorted from blood, taken at week 4, from a patient treated with tofacitinib. V gene TRBV28 combines with J gene TRBJ1-5; D perhaps matches TRBD1 (5 bases). The receptor was derived from a human donor with alopecia areata. The chain's CDR3 is CASRVGETGPQHF. CDR3 nucleotide sequence: TGTGCCAGCAGGGTGGGGGAGACGGGGCCCCAGCATTTT.